The TCR beta chain under discussion was sequenced for a study of sequential checkpoint blockade in melanoma. Study-wide background: Randomization was 1:1 between first-line nivolumab→ipilimumab and ipilimumab→nivolumab. Maintenance nivolumab came after either treatment sequence.

The CDR3 runs 17 residues. Unmatched junction bases numbered 5, after V lost 2 bases and J lost 0 bases. Germline V gene sequence: CDR1 SGHVS, CDR2 FQNEAQ. Clones were sequenced by immunoSEQ multiplex PCR, and TCRdb holds only the in-frame ones, with some missing. The profile covers over 8,000 clones, with roughly 70% appearing a single time and 50% taken by the ten largest. Sample treatment: randomized to nivolumab then ipilimumab (arm A) or the reverse (arm B). DNA-damaging chemotherapy had not been given to any patient beforehand. Sorted cells were live CD3+CD8+, lacking CD19 and CD56, from PBMCs. This clonotype was obtained from a human patient with melanoma. Some clones in this sample may be carry-over from other donors' samples. Specimen: CD8+ T cells sorted from blood (inferred from file names), collected from a patient given nivolumab and ipilimumab in sequence. This chain connects TRBV7-8 to TRBJ2-7; 12 nucleotides line up with TRBD2. CDR3 sequence: CASSLTSGGLSSYEQYF. DNA for the CDR3: TGTGCCAGCAGCTTAACTAGCGGGGGGCTCAGCTCCTACGAGCAGTACTTC.